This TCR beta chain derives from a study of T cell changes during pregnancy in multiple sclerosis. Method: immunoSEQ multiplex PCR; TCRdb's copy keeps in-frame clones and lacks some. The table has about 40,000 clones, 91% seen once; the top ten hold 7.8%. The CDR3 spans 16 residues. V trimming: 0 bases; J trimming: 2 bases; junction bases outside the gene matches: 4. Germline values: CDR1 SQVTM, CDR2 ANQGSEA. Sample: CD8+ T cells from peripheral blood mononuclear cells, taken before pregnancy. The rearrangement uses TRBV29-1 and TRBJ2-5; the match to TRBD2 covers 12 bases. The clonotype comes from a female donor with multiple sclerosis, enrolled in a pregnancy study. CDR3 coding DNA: TGCAGCGTTGAAGATGGCGGACTAGCGGGACAAGAGACCCAGTACTTC. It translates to CSVEDGGLAGQETQYF.